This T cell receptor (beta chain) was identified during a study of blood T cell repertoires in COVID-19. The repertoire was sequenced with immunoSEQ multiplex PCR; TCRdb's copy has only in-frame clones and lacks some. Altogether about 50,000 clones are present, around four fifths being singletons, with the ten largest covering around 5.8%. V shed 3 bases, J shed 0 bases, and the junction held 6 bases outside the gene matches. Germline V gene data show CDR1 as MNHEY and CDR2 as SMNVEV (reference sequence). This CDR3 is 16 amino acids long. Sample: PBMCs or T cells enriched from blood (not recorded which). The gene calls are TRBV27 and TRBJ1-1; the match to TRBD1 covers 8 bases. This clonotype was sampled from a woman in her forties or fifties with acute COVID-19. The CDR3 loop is CASSFGTGLLNTEAFF. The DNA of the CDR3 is TGTGCCAGCAGTTTCGGGACAGGCCTACTGAACACTGAAGCTTTCTTT.